This is a list of T cell receptor beta chains from one sample in a study of cytomegalovirus exposure and HLA in healthy donors. Sequencing used immunoSEQ multiplex PCR; TCRdb keeps in-frame clones, though not all of them. The sample yields over 150,000 clones, about four fifths seen once. Material for sequencing was PBMCs. These TCRs come from a man younger than 45 in good health and CMV-seropositive. CDR3s include the opening cysteine and the closing phenylalanine or tryptophan. A D gene is named only where the DNA matches it firmly. Rows give clone size only sometimes, using once, few, many, or a class for an expanded clone.

TGTGCCAGCACCGACAGGGCCTATGGCTACACCTTC CASTDRAYGYTF TRBJ1-2 TRBV9 TRBD1 -
TGTGTCAGCAGGTCCTCCCAGCCCGGGACTAGCGGGAGGTGG CVSRSSQPGTSGRW TRBJ2-7 TRBV28 TRBD2 few
TGTGCCAGCAGCCAAGCAGGGAACTATGGCTACACCTTC CASSQAGNYGYTF TRBJ1-2 TRBV14 - -
TGTGCCAGCAGGAGCCGGTCACAAGAGACCCAGTACTTC CASRSRSQETQYF TRBJ2-5 TRBV6-5 - few
TGCGCCAGCAGCGCAAGACAGGGGATGAACACTGAAGCTTTCTTT CASSARQGMNTEAFF TRBJ1-1 TRBV5-1 TRBD1 once
TGTGCCATTAGCGAGGGACAGCCCTACGAGCAGTACTTC CAISEGQPYEQYF TRBJ2-7 TRBV10-3 TRBD1 -
TGTGCCAGCAGCTACGCGGGAGGGACCCAGTACTTC CASSYAGGTQYF TRBJ2-5 TRBV13 TRBD2 -
TGTGCCAGCAGCGGTAACACAGGGCCCTACGAGCAGTACTTC CASSGNTGPYEQYF TRBJ2-7 TRBV6-1 - few
TGTGCCAGCAGCGGAGTCACAGATACGCAGTATTTT CASSGVTDTQYF TRBJ2-3 TRBV9 - -
TGTGCCAGCAGTCCACAGGGGGCGGTCGGGGAGCTGTTTTTT CASSPQGAVGELFF TRBJ2-2 TRBV28 TRBD1 -
TGTGCCAGCAGTCCAACCGGGACAGGGGATACCTACGAGCAGTACTTC CASSPTGTGDTYEQYF TRBJ2-7 TRBV27 TRBD1 -
TGTGCCAGCAGTTTATCGTGGGGAGTAGGCCAACGTCCCATTGCCGGGGAGCAGTTCTTC CASSLSWGVGQRPIAGEQFF TRBJ2-1 TRBV27 - -
TGTGCCAGCAGCTTGGAGGAGGGTCCGGGGGGCTACACCTTC CASSLEEGPGGYTF TRBJ1-2 TRBV5-4 - -
TGTGCCACCAGCAGAAGAAGACTAGCGGGAGTTTTAGCCTACGAGCAGTACTTC CATSRRRLAGVLAYEQYF TRBJ2-7 TRBV15 TRBD2 -
TGTGCCAGCAGTGATTCAGGGGCTTCGGCTCAGCCCCAGCATTTT CASSDSGASAQPQHF TRBJ1-5 TRBV6-1 - many
TGTGCCAGCAGTGCGAAGCCCGGGACAGGGGCCGGGGAGCTGTTTTTT CASSAKPGTGAGELFF TRBJ2-2 TRBV6-1 TRBD1 -
TGTGCCAGCAGTCCCCCAGGGGCTAGCAATCAGCCCCAGCATTTT CASSPPGASNQPQHF TRBJ1-5 TRBV28 - -
TGTGCCAGCAGTTACACGGGGGATGAAAAACTGTTTTTT CASSYTGDEKLFF TRBJ1-4 TRBV6-6 - once
TGCGCCAGCAGCTTATCAGGCCCAGTCGACGAGCAGTACTTC CASSLSGPVDEQYF TRBJ2-7 TRBV5-1 - -
TGCGCCAGCAGCCAGACCCAAGACAGGAGTAATTCACCCCTCCACTTT CASSQTQDRSNSPLHF TRBJ1-6 TRBV4-1 - -
TGTGCCAGCAGCTCGGCAGGGCTCCAAGAGACCCAGTACTTC CASSSAGLQETQYF TRBJ2-5 TRBV7-9 - -
TGTGCCAGCAGCTTAGTCGGGGAAGAGACCCAGTACTTC CASSLVGEETQYF TRBJ2-5 TRBV7-9 - -
TGTGCCAGCAGCGCAAGGGGTTCCGAAGGCTACACCTTC CASSARGSEGYTF TRBJ1-2 TRBV21-1 - once
TGTGCCAGCAGACGAGGCAGGACTAGGTTATACGAGCAGTACTTC CASRRGRTRLYEQYF TRBJ2-7 TRBV28 TRBD2 -
TGCGCCAGCAGCTCTCTAGCGGGAGGGGACAATGAGCAGTTCTTC CASSSLAGGDNEQFF TRBJ2-1 TRBV5-1 TRBD2 -
TGCGCCAGCAGCTCAAACAGGGGGCGAAGTACTGAAGCTTTCTTT CASSSNRGRSTEAFF TRBJ1-1 TRBV5-1 TRBD1 -
TGTGCCAGCAGCTTTCTAGGGTCCCCGAACACCGGGGAGCTGCTTTTT CASSFLGSPNTGELLF TRBJ2-2 TRBV7-9 - -
TGTGCCAGCAGTTTAGCGGGGAGAAGGGAGACCCAGTACTTC CASSLAGRRETQYF TRBJ2-5 TRBV11-2 TRBD2 -
TGTGCCAGCAGTATCCCAGCGTTGGATGCCTACACCTTC CASSIPALDAYTF TRBJ1-2 TRBV28 - -
TGTGCCAGCAGCTGGGGGGGGGCAGGGGAGTGGACTGAAGCTTTCTTT CASSWGGAGEWTEAFF TRBJ1-1 TRBV7-9 - -
TGTTCCAGCAGCTTAGTTTTAGAGGGACAGGGTACGACGGGTTCACCCCTCCACTTT CSSSLVLEGQGTTGSPLHF TRBJ1-6 TRBV7-9 TRBD1 -
TGTGCCACCGTCTGGGGCTTAGCGGGAGCAGATACGCAGTATTTT CATVWGLAGADTQYF TRBJ2-3 TRBV6-1 TRBD2 -
TGCGCCAGCAGCGTCGGTAGCGCCTCGAAATCGGGTGAGTTCTTC CASSVGSASKSGEFF TRBJ2-1 TRBV5-1 - -
TGTGCCAGCAGTTTCCCCTTGGGCTACACCTTC CASSFPLGYTF TRBJ1-2 TRBV28 - -
TGTGCCAGCAGTGAAGTCGGGGGGGGGCGCAACGAGCAGTACTTC CASSEVGGGRNEQYF TRBJ2-7 TRBV6-1 TRBD2 few
TGTGCCAGCAGTTTCGGCGGGGACCCATATGGCTACACCTTC CASSFGGDPYGYTF TRBJ1-2 TRBV28 - -